This T cell receptor (beta chain) stems from a study of a mutant IDH1 vaccine in newly diagnosed glioma. Study-level findings and limits: Vaccine-induced immune responses were detected in about 95% of patients.

This clone showed up just a few times. Its antigen remains unidentified. The sample carries other DNA sequences with the same CDR3. Noted time point: baseline, week 1 (first vaccination visit). Treatment denoted: pre-vaccination baseline after standard-of-care therapy. New IDH1-mutant, ATRX-lost WHO grade 3 or 4 astrocytomas occurred in donors. Germline V lookup: CDR1 MNHNS, CDR2 SASEGT. The V and J ends lost 2 bases and 8 bases respectively, with 9 bases between them. This CDR3 contains 13 residues. Clones were read by immunoSEQ multiplex PCR, and TCRdb kept only the in-frame ones, dropping some. The data show over 80,000 clones, with approximately 90% seen just once and roughly 0.6% held by the top ten.

The TCR was taken from a woman aged 45-59 years with glioma. This chain connects TRBV6-1 to TRBJ2-2, with no clear D. The material sequenced was PBMCs, taken from a glioma patient treated with radiotherapy, temozolomide or both. The CDR3 is CASSESRPGELFF. DNA for the CDR3: TGTGCCAGCAGTGAATCCCGCCCAGGGGAGCTGTTTTTT.